The clone carrying this T cell receptor beta chain has a handful of counts. The CDR3 regions of TCR beta were amplified from RNA transcripts. With the HTBI primer set, the TCR CDR3 went through a first round of RT-PCR. MiXCR, applied by TCRdb to the multiplex PCR reads, yields one record per CDR3 protein. The repertoire holds roughly 740,000 distinct CDR3 sequences, with about 16% as singletons. This specimen comes from a study of T cells in Graves' hyperthyroidism and ophthalmopathy. The CDR3 runs to 19 residues. The V segment lost 4 bases and the J segment 0 bases; nucleotides outside the gene matches: 13. From germline, CDR1 is KGHSH and CDR2 LQKENI.

This receptor was identified in a man between 18 and 29 years old with Graves' hyperthyroidism. Material for sequencing was blood. The chain couples TRBV18 to TRBJ2-3; 10 bases agree with TRBD2. The CDR3: CASSRRLAGVQESTDTQYF. CDR3 nucleotides: TGTGCCAGCTCACGTCGCCTAGCGGGAGTTCAAGAAAGCACAGATACGCAGTATTTT.